One sample yielded the 5 T cell receptor beta chains listed below, sequenced in a study of blood T cell repertoires in COVID-19. Assay: immunoSEQ multiplex PCR; the TCRdb copy retains only in-frame clones and omits some. The sample lists roughly 280,000 clones, roughly 86% seen once, with about 8.6% in the top ten. Material: peripheral blood. Every receptor here comes from a man aged 35-49 years with active or convalescent COVID-19.

The chain has TRBV2 and TRBJ1-5; a possible D gene is TRBD1 (6 bases). V gave up 3 bases and J gave up 0 bases, with 18 bases separating them. CDR3 length equals 18 residues. The germline gives CDR1 SNHLY, CDR2 FYNNEI. The CDR3: CASSDRGRGFNSNQPQHF. For the CDR3, the DNA is TGTGCCAGCAGTGATCGGGGGAGGGGGTTTAATAGCAATCAGCCCCAGCATTTT.

The chain carries TRBV6-5 and TRBJ2-7; the match to TRBD1 covers 11 bases. After removal of 8 bases from V and 7 bases from J, the junction contained 7 bases not matched to a gene. This CDR3 has 13 amino acids. CDR1 and CDR2 from the germline V gene are MNHEY and SVGAGI. CDR3 DNA: TGTGCCAGCCGGACAGGGGGCCAGCGGGAGCAGTACTTC. Protein sequence: CASRTGGQREQYF.

The chain combines TRBV11-3 with TRBJ2-3, with 7 bases matching TRBD2. Germline CDR1 is SGHNT and CDR2 is YENEEA. The CDR3 sequence is 15 residues long. V lost 5 bases to trimming and J lost 2 bases; unmatched junction nucleotides: 7. The CDR3: CASSVGRGITDTQYF. CDR3 bases: TGTGCCAGCAGCGTAGGGCGGGGGATCACAGATACGCAGTATTTT.

V gene TRBV19 combines with J gene TRBJ2-3, with D perhaps matching TRBD2 (7 bases). CDR3 length equals 17 residues. V was trimmed by 3 bases and J by 3 bases, leaving 19 bases between them. The germline V gene encodes CDR1 LNHDA and CDR2 SQIVND (reference sequence). In DNA form, the CDR3 reads TGTGCCAGTAGTATCGACGGGGGGCAGTTTGTGACAGATACGCAGTATTTT. Translated: CASSIDGGQFVTDTQYF.

The gene calls are TRBV9 and TRBJ2-1; D is unresolved. This CDR3 has 15 residues. The ends were cut back, 0 bases at V and 2 bases at J, with 9 bases in the middle. Germline CDR1 and CDR2: SGDLS and YYNGEE. CDR3 sequence (DNA): TGTGCCAGCAGCGTAGATCCGGTAACCTACAATGAGCAGTTCTTC. This sequence encodes CASSVDPVTYNEQFF.